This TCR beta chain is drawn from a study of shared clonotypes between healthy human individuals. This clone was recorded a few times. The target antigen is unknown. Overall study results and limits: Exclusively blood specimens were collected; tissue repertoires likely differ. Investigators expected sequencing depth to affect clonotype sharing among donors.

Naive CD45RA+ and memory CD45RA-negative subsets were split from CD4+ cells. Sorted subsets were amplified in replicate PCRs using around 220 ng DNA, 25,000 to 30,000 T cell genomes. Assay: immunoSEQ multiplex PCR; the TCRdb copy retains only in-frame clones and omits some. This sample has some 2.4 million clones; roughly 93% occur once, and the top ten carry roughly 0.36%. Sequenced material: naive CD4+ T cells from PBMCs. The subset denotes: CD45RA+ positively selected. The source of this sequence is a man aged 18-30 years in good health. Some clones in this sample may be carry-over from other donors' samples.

CDR3 sequence: CASRRGSAPQHF. In DNA form, the CDR3 reads TGTGCCAGTCGGAGGGGCTCCGCGCCCCAGCATTTT. The V call is TRBV7-9, the J call TRBJ1-5, with a possible D match to TRBD1 (5 bases). The CDR3 extends over 12 amino acids. V shed 9 bases and J shed 9 bases, with 15 bases lying between them. Per germline, CDR1 SEHNR and CDR2 FQNEAQ (reference sequence).